Listed below are T cell receptor beta chains from one sample, sequenced in a study of response to subunit inactivated influenza vaccine. One entry per CDR3 protein results from TCRdb running MiXCR on the RT-PCR reads. Counted here are over 800,000 distinct CDR3 sequences, over 20% occurring once; the ten biggest clones make up roughly 10%. Sequencing was performed on PBMCs from blood, taken 5 days after vaccination. The receptors here all came from a man over 45 who received an inactivated influenza vaccine. The CDR3 runs from the conserved cysteine through the conserved F or W. A D gene is named only where the DNA matches it firmly. The size of a clone is reported for some rows only, either as once, few or many, or as a class for expanded clones.

v_gene	j_gene	abundance	d_gene	CDR3aa	CDR3nt
TRBV18	TRBJ2-5	once	TRBD2	CASSPYLAAQETQYF	TGTGCCAGCTCACCATACCTAGCGGCCCAAGAGACCCAGTACTTC
TRBV11-3	TRBJ2-5	many	TRBD1	CASSKGQQETQYF	TGTGCCAGCAGTAAGGGACAGCAAGAGACCCAGTACTTC
TRBV6-1	TRBJ2-7	few	TRBD2	CASAEREMSWQYF	TGTGCCAGCGCTGAGCGGGAGATGAGTTGGCAGTACTTC
TRBV6-5	TRBJ1-1	.	.	CASSYVGGWYTEAFF	TGTGCCAGCAGTTACGTGGGGGGCTGGTACACTGAAGCTTTCTTT
TRBV10-3	TRBJ1-1	once	.	CAISGRDSDEAFF	TGTGCCATCAGTGGGCGGGATTCAGATGAAGCTTTCTTT
TRBV20-1	TRBJ2-7	.	.	CSARDSGISYEQYF	TGCAGTGCTAGAGATAGCGGAATCTCCTACGAGCAGTACTTC
TRBV9	TRBJ2-2	.	TRBD2	CASSVIAGVPGELFF	TGTGCCAGCAGCGTGATAGCGGGAGTTCCCGGGGAGCTGTTTTTT
TRBV2	TRBJ2-7	.	TRBD1	CASSAGTGSLYEQYF	TGTGCCAGCAGCGCCGGGACAGGGTCTTTATACGAGCAGTACTTC
TRBV7-3	TRBJ2-1	few	.	CASRETRESEQFF	TGTGCCAGCAGGGAAACCCGGGAGAGTGAGCAGTTCTTC
TRBV12-3/TRBV12-4	TRBJ2-2	.	.	CASSLQALGTGELFF	TGTGCCAGCAGTTTGCAGGCCCTGGGCACCGGGGAGCTGTTTTTT
TRBV7-2	TRBJ2-3	few	TRBD2	CASSLLGLATGDTQYF	TGTGCCAGCAGCTTACTCGGACTAGCTACGGGAGATACGCAGTATTTT
TRBV20-1	TRBJ1-1	few	.	CSAPRQLNTEAFF	TGCAGTGCTCCCCGACAGCTGAACACTGAAGCTTTCTTT
TRBV2	TRBJ2-7	few	.	CASSEGPGIYEQYF	TGTGCCAGCAGTGAAGGGCCAGGGATCTACGAGCAGTACTTC
TRBV4-3	TRBJ2-1	few	TRBD1	CASSPRTGPYNEQFF	TGCGCCAGCAGCCCGCGGACAGGGCCCTACAATGAGCAGTTCTTC
TRBV27	TRBJ2-1	few	TRBD2	CASSLWSGTSYYNEQFF	TGTGCCAGCAGTTTATGGTCCGGGACTAGTTACTACAATGAGCAGTTCTTC
TRBV20-1	TRBJ2-7	many	.	CSARDQTGPGQQYF	TGCAGTGCTAGAGACCAGACGGGGCCCGGGCAGCAGTACTTC
TRBV2	TRBJ1-1	.	.	CASKPQNTEAFF	TGTGCCAGCAAGCCCCAAAACACTGAAGCTTTCTTT
TRBV11-2	TRBJ2-1	.	TRBD2	CASSLGRASGRVGNEQFF	TGTGCCAGCAGCTTAGGTCGGGCTAGCGGGAGGGTAGGCAATGAGCAGTTCTTC
TRBV29-1	TRBJ1-2	few	.	CSVTGFGTGYTF	TGCAGCGTCACAGGGTTTGGTACTGGCTACACCTTC
TRBV20-1	TRBJ2-7	many	.	CSASDPNLGEQYF	TGCAGTGCCTCGGACCCAAACCTAGGGGAGCAGTACTTC
TRBV29-1	TRBJ2-7	.	TRBD1	CSVGTGVGEQYF	TGCAGCGTCGGGACAGGGGTTGGAGAGCAGTACTTC